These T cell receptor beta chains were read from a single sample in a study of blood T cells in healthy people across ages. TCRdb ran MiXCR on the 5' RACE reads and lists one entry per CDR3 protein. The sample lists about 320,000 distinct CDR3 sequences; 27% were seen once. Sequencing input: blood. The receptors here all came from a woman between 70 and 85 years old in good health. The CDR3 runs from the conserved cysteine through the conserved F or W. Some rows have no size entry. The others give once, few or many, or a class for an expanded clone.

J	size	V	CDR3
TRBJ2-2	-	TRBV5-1	CASSFNVGGSNTGELFF
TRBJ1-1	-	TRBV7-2	CASSYRGRDTEAFF
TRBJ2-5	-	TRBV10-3	CAISESGTQETQYF
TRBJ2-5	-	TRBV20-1	CSAPHGNQETQYF
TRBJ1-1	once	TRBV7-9	CASSAENREAFF
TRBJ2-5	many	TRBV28	CASRPGTGVTYQETQYF
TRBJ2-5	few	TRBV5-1	CASSRTDGGETQYF
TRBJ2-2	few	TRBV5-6	CASSLSRGTGELFF
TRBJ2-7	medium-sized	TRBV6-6	CASSYSTDRGHIYEQYF
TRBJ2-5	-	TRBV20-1	CSASSGIADGWAETQYF
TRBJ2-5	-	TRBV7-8	CASSLASVYQTLYF
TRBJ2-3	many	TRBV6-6	CASTPGGRGDTQYF
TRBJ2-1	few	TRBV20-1	CSAREWGASLIYEQFF
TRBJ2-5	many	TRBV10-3	CAISGSGVETQYF
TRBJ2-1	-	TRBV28	CASILAGSYNEQFF
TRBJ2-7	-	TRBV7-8	CASSLADPKIVYEQYF
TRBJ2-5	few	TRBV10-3	CAISDPRYREETQYF
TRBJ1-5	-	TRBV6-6	CATRAVDRDYQPQHF
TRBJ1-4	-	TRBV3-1	CASSQEGLTRNEKLFF
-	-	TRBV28	CASLQGGTTYEQYF
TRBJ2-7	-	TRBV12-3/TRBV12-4	CASRRTGVDEQYF
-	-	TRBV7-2	CASSLGKGWYEQYF
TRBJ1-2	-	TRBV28	CASVGQGRYYGYTF
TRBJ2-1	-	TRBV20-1	CSAPRQLYNEQFF
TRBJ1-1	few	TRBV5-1	CASSLPRRDTEAFF
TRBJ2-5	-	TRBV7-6	CASSLETGFSNQETQYF
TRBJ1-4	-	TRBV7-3	CASSLGSGINEKLFF
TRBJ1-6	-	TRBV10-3	CAISGRENSPLHF
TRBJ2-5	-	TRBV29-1	CSVEAGGAETQYF
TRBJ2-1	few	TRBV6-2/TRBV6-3	CASGFRDFYNEQFF
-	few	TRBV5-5	CASSLYRGNYEQYF
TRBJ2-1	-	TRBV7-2	CASSQASSSPYNEQFF
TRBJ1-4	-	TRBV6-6	CASRKAGSLNEKLFF